A selection of T cell receptor beta chains follows, all from one sample in a study of T cells in Graves' hyperthyroidism and ophthalmopathy. From the multiplex PCR reads, TCRdb called clonotypes with MiXCR, one entry per CDR3 protein. Among a few hundred thousand distinct CDR3 sequences listed, over 45% were seen once. Source material: peripheral blood or thyroid tissue (not recorded which). Receptor source: an adult woman with Graves' disease, either hyperthyroidism or ophthalmopathy (not recorded which). CDR3s include the opening cysteine and the closing phenylalanine or tryptophan. A D gene is named only where the DNA matches it firmly. Clone size appears in some rows only: once, few, many, or a class for an expanded clone.

V gene	D gene	J gene	clone size	CDR3 length	CDR3 protein	CDR3 DNA
TRBV11-2	NA	TRBJ1-3	many	17	CASRFDRQSLSGNTIYF	TGTGCCAGCAGATTTGACAGACAATCACTCTCTGGAAACACCATATATTTT
TRBV6-5	NA	TRBJ1-5	NA	15	CASSDDSWENQPQHF	TGTGCCAGCAGTGACGACAGTTGGGAAAATCAGCCCCAGCATTTT
TRBV5-1	TRBD1	TRBJ1-1	NA	13	CASSTGVHTEAFF	TGCGCCAGCAGCACAGGGGTTCACACTGAAGCTTTCTTT
TRBV10-3	TRBD1	TRBJ2-5	NA	16	CAISTPGQGQGQTQYF	TGTGCCATCAGTACGCCGGGACAGGGCCAAGGACAGACCCAGTACTTC
TRBV10-3	NA	TRBJ1-1	NA	15	CAISETPQGRTEAFF	TGTGCCATCAGTGAGACCCCCCAGGGCAGGACTGAAGCTTTCTTT
TRBV4-3	NA	TRBJ2-2	NA	16	CASSQEGGAKTGELFF	TGCGCCAGCAGCCAAGAGGGGGGGGCGAAGACCGGGGAGCTGTTTTTT
TRBV7-9	TRBD2	TRBJ2-5	once	15	CASSPFGGDSETQYF	TGTGCCAGCAGCCCGTTTGGGGGGGATTCAGAGACCCAGTACTTC
TRBV7-8	NA	TRBJ1-1	many	11	CASSAQDEAFF	TGTGCCAGCAGCGCACAGGATGAAGCTTTCTTT
TRBV10-3	TRBD1	TRBJ2-7	NA	12	CAFGQGPYEQYF	TGTGCCTTCGGACAGGGTCCCTACGAGCAGTACTTC
TRBV10-3	NA	TRBJ1-5	once	16	CAISEASGWSNQPQHF	TGTGCCATCAGTGAGGCCAGCGGGTGGAGCAATCAGCCCCAGCATTTT
TRBV5-6	TRBD1	TRBJ1-2	few	14	CASSLEIGQGGYTF	TGTGCCAGCAGCTTGGAGATAGGACAGGGTGGCTACACCTTC
TRBV2	NA	TRBJ2-7	NA	14	CASSEGLGDGEQYF	TGTGCCAGCAGTGAAGGGCTGGGGGACGGGGAGCAGTACTTC
TRBV20-1	NA	TRBJ2-1	NA	12	CSARSGGKEQFF	TGCAGTGCTAGGTCGGGGGGCAAGGAGCAGTTCTTC
TRBV2	NA	TRBJ2-2	many	13	CASTGGNTGELFF	TGTGCCAGCACCGGGGGGAACACCGGGGAGCTGTTTTTT
TRBV12-3/TRBV12-4	NA	TRBJ1-5	many	16	CASSLAPGYSNQPQHF	TGTGCCAGCAGCCTAGCCCCGGGATATAGCAATCAGCCCCAGCATTTT
TRBV10-3	TRBD2	TRBJ2-7	NA	11	CAIRTSDEQYF	TGTGCCATCCGGACTAGCGATGAGCAGTACTTC
TRBV7-9	NA	TRBJ1-1	many	15	CASSPSGAMNTEAFF	TGTGCCAGCAGCCCCTCGGGAGCCATGAACACTGAAGCTTTCTTT
TRBV7-2	NA	TRBJ1-1	NA	14	CASSLEGGHHEAFF	TGTGCCAGCAGCTTGGAGGGTGGCCACCATGAAGCTTTCTTT
TRBV7-2	NA	TRBJ1-1	once	16	CASSLSLRAGNTEAFF	TGTGCCAGCAGCTTATCCCTAAGGGCTGGAAACACTGAAGCTTTCTTT
TRBV7-9	NA	TRBJ1-4	NA	15	CASSLEGLGNEKLFF	TGTGCCAGCAGCTTAGAGGGACTGGGAAATGAAAAACTGTTTTTT
TRBV12-3/TRBV12-4	NA	TRBJ2-7	few	13	CASSFGTLYEQYF	TGTGCCAGCAGTTTTGGAACGCTCTACGAGCAGTACTTC
TRBV10-3	NA	TRBJ1-1	few	14	CAISESMGNTEAFF	TGTGCCATCAGTGAGTCAATGGGGAACACTGAAGCTTTCTTT
TRBV20-1	TRBD2	TRBJ2-5	NA	13	CSASGRGQETQYF	TGCAGTGCTAGCGGGAGGGGTCAAGAGACCCAGTACTTC
TRBV19	NA	TRBJ1-2	many	16	CASRIRAANRNYGYTF	TGTGCCAGTAGAATAAGGGCAGCCAACAGGAACTATGGCTACACCTTC
TRBV20-1	TRBD2	TRBJ2-3	NA	14	CSARPSGRSDTQYF	TGCAGTGCTAGACCTAGCGGGAGATCAGATACGCAGTATTTT
TRBV7-9	NA	TRBJ1-2	NA	14	CASSPPSGPYGYTF	TGTGCCAGCAGCCCCCCTTCGGGTCCCTATGGCTACACCTTC
TRBV20-1	TRBD2	TRBJ2-3	many	15	CSARDSSGAAGTQYF	TGCAGTGCTAGAGATTCTAGCGGAGCCGCCGGTACGCAGTATTTT
TRBV19	NA	TRBJ1-2	NA	14	CASSMGRTVYGYTF	TGTGCCAGTAGTATGGGTCGGACGGTCTATGGCTACACCTTC
TRBV9	NA	TRBJ1-4	many	15	CASSAGTATNEKLFF	TGTGCCAGCAGCGCAGGGACTGCAACTAATGAAAAACTGTTTTTT
TRBV13	TRBD2	TRBJ2-7	NA	14	CASFMSGRADEQYF	TGTGCCAGCTTTATGAGCGGGAGGGCCGACGAGCAGTACTTC
TRBV9	TRBD1	TRBJ2-5	NA	16	CASSVGLQGRWETQYF	TGTGCCAGCAGCGTAGGACTACAGGGGCGCTGGGAGACCCAGTACTTC
TRBV7-9	TRBD1	TRBJ2-7	NA	13	CASSGTTGDEQYF	TGTGCCAGCTCAGGCACGACAGGGGACGAGCAGTACTTC
TRBV29-1	TRBD1	TRBJ1-1	NA	11	CSVEWDREAFF	TGCAGCGTAGAATGGGACAGGGAAGCTTTCTTT
TRBV29-1	NA	TRBJ2-2	NA	13	CSVDAGNTGELFF	TGCAGCGTTGACGCAGGGAACACCGGGGAGCTGTTTTTT
TRBV30	NA	TRBJ1-6	many	12	CATSGVHSPLHF	TGTGCCACCTCAGGGGTTCATTCACCCCTCCACTTT
TRBV2	TRBD1	TRBJ2-3	NA	14	CASRQTGGSDTQYF	TGTGCCAGCAGACAAACAGGGGGCTCCGATACGCAGTATTTT
TRBV7-3	NA	TRBJ2-1	NA	14	CASSPGTGNYEQFF	TGTGCCAGCAGCCCCGGGACTGGGAACTATGAGCAGTTCTTC
TRBV19	NA	TRBJ1-4	NA	13	CASNRALSEKLFF	TGTGCCAGTAATCGGGCCCTGAGTGAAAAACTGTTTTTT
TRBV12-5	NA	TRBJ1-1	NA	12	CASGSANTEAFF	TGTGCTAGTGGTTCTGCTAACACTGAAGCTTTCTTT
TRBV10-2	TRBD2	TRBJ2-7	NA	14	CASRPTSRFYEQYF	TGCGCCAGCAGACCGACTAGCAGGTTTTACGAGCAGTACTTC
TRBV29-1	TRBD1	TRBJ1-2	NA	14	CSVSGTGANYGYTF	TGCAGCGTTTCCGGGACAGGGGCTAACTATGGCTACACCTTC
TRBV29-1	NA	TRBJ1-2	NA	11	CSVETGVGYTF	TGCAGCGTTGAAACAGGTGTTGGCTACACCTTC
TRBV6-5	NA	TRBJ1-2	few	15	CASSYLRDSYYGYTF	TGTGCCAGCAGTTACCTACGAGACAGCTATTATGGCTACACCTTC
TRBV15	TRBD1	TRBJ1-5	NA	13	CATSSRGHEPQHF	TGTGCCACCAGCAGCAGGGGGCACGAGCCCCAGCATTTT